This TCR beta chain is from a study of T-cell reconstitution after alpha-beta-depleted transplantation in children (dated by TCRdb to the mid-2010s). Regarding the study in general: T-cell immune reconstitution after TCRalphabeta/CD19-depleted allogeneic hematopoietic cell transplantation in children was quantitatively tracked in the study by means of TCR repertoire profiling. The paper's findings and limits, for the study overall: In some patients, high TCRbeta diversity at day 60 was attributed to recipient T cells and intrathymic progenitors that had survived conditioning. Hyperexpanded clone frequencies declined over subsequent months; after one year, T-cell counts and TCRbeta diversity were mostly attributed to newly produced T cells. The apparently early recovery of alphabetaT-cell counts about two months after transplant reportedly depended on only several hundred rapidly expanded clones that came from non-depleted graft cells.

Read against the paper, the sample's treatment or condition label means: allogeneic hematopoietic cell transplantation with graft depleted of TCRalphabeta T cells and CD19 B cells. The transplant recipients were children given TCRalphabeta/CD19-depleted allogeneic hematopoietic cell grafts. Library generation was performed with PCR. Reads for this sample came from an Illumina HiSeq 2500. TCR library preparation used molecular barcoding, with unique molecular identifiers applied to normalize quantification of the TCRbeta repertoire. TCRdb applied fastp at Q25 and MiXCR to the public reads, then kept only in-frame beta chains. Here each entry gathers all rows of one CDR3 protein and keeps the most common genes and DNA. Recorded for this sample are more than 200,000 distinct CDR3 sequences; approximately 8.4% of them occurred a single time. Roughly a third of the sample comes from the top ten. V is trimmed back by 3 bases and J by 2 bases, and the junction contains 7 bases that no gene match accounts for. Its CDR3 holds 15 amino acids, cysteine through phenylalanine. Only CDR3 DNA remains: 45 bases, in frame from the first base.

This clonotype was found many times. Its antigen is currently not known. Within one base of it there is no much larger clone, and no base qualities were kept. This sequence was found in a male patient between 2 and 10 years old who had a stem cell transplant for acute myeloid leukemia, so the T cells may come from the graft donor. The chain couples TRBV12-3 or TRBV12-4 to TRBJ2-7, and TRBD2 matches 7 of the central bases. Material: PBMCs, mostly from graft donor cells, obtained 360 days after TCRalphabeta/CD19-depleted stem cell transplant. The CDR3 amino acid sequence is: CASSFSRGVAYEQYF. The base sequence is TGTGCCAGCAGTTTTTCTCGGGGGGTTGCCTACGAGCAGTACTTC.